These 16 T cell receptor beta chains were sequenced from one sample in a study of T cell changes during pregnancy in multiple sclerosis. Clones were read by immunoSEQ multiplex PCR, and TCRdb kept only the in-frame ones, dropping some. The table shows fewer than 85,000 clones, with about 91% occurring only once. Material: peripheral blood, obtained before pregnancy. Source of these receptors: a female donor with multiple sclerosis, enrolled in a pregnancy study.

CDR3 nucleotide sequence: TGCGCCAGCAGCTTGTTTACCGGCATCGGGGAGACCCAGTACTTC. This translates into CASSLFTGIGETQYF. The chain couples TRBV5-1 to TRBJ2-5; D is undetermined. Germline V gives CDR1 SGHRS, CDR2 YFSETQ. The CDR3 is 15 amino acids. V was cut by 1 base and J by 5 bases, with 15 bases left in between. The variable domain in full, completed from reference TRBV5-1 and TRBJ2-5, reads KAGVTQTPRYLIKTRGQQVTLSCSPISGHRSVSWYQQTPGQGLQFLFEYFSETQRNKGNFPGRFSGRQFSNSRSEMNVSTLELGDSALYLCASSLFTGIGETQYFGPGTRLLVL.

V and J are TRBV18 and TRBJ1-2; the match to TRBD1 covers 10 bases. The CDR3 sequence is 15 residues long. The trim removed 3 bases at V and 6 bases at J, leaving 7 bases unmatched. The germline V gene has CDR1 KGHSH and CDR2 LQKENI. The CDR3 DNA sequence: TGTGCCAGCTCACCTACGACAGGGGGCAGAGATGGCTACACCTTC. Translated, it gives CASSPTTGGRDGYTF.

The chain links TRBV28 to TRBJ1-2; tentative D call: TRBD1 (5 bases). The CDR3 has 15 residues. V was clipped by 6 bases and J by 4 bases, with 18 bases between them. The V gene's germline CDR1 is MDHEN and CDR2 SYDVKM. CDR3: CASRERGSGIYGYTF. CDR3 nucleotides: TGTGCCAGCAGGGAAAGGGGATCCGGAATCTATGGCTACACCTTC.

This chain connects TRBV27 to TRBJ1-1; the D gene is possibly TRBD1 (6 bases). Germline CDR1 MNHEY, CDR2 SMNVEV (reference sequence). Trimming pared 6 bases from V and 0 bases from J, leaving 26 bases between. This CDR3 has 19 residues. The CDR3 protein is CASRTRSSGARLLNTEAFF. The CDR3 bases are TGTGCCAGCAGGACGCGTTCATCAGGGGCCCGACTCCTGAACACTGAAGCTTTCTTT.

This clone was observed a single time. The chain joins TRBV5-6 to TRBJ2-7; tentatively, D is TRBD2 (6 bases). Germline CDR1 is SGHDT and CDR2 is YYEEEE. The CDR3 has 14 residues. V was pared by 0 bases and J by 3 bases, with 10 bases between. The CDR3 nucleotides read TGTGCCAGCAGCTTGGCCGCGGGGATCTACGAGCAGTACTTC. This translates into CASSLAAGIYEQYF.

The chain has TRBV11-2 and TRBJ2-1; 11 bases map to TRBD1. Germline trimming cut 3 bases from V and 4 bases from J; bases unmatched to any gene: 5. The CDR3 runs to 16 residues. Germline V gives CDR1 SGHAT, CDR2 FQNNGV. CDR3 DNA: TGTGCCAGCAGCTTTTTCGGACAGGGGGCGTACAATGAGCAGTTCTTC. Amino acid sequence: CASSFFGQGAYNEQFF.

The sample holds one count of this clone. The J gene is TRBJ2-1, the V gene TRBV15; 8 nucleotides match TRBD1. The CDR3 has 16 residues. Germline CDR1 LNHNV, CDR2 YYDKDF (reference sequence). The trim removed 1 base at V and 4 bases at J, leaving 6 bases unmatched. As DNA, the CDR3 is TGTGCCACCAGCAGAGTAGGTCAGGGGGCGTACAATGAGCAGTTCTTC. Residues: CATSRVGQGAYNEQFF.

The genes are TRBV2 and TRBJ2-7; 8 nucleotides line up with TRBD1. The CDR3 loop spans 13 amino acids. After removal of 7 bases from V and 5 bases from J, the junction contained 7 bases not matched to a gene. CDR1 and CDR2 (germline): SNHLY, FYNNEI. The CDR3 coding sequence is TGTGCCAGCACCCTACGGACAGGGAACGAGCAGTACTTC. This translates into CASTLRTGNEQYF.

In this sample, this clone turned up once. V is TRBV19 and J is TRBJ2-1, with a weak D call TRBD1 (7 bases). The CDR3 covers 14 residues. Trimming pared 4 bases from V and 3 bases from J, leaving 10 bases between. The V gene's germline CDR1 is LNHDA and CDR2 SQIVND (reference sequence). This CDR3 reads CASSRRGRYNEQFF. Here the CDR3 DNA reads TGTGCCAGTAGTAGGAGGGGGCGCTACAATGAGCAGTTCTTC.

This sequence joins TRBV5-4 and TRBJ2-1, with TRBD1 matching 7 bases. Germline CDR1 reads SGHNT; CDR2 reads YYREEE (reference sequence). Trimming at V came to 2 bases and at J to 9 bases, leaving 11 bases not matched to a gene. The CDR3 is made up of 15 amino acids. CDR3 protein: CASSLGGRGGGEQFF. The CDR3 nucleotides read TGTGCCAGCAGCTTAGGGGGCAGGGGTGGGGGTGAGCAGTTCTTC.

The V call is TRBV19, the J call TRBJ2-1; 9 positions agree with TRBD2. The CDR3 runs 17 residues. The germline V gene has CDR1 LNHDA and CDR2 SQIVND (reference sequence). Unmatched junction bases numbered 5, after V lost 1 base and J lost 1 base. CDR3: CASSIAGAGGSYNEQFF. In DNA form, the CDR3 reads TGTGCCAGTAGTATAGCCGGAGCGGGGGGTTCCTACAATGAGCAGTTCTTC.

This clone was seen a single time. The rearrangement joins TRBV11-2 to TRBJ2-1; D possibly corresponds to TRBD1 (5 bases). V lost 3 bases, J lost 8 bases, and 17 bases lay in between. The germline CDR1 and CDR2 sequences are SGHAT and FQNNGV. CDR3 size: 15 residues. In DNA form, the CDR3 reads TGTGCCAGCAGCTTGGCAGACACTACCAGGGATGAGCAGTTCTTC. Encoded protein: CASSLADTTRDEQFF.

CDR3 nucleotides: TGCGCCAGCAGCTTGGTTGCGGGGGTCACAGATACGCAGTATTTT. It codes for CASSLVAGVTDTQYF. This chain links TRBV5-1 with TRBJ2-3; 7 bases align to TRBD2. Germline loops: CDR1 SGHRS, CDR2 YFSETQ. V shed 0 bases, J shed 2 bases, and the junction held 3 bases outside the gene matches. CDR3 length: 15 amino acids.

The CDR3 DNA reads as TGTGCCAGCAGCTTTACAGTGGGTGAAGAGCTCTATATGAACACTGAAGCTTTCTTT. Translation: CASSFTVGEELYMNTEAFF. J is TRBJ1-1 and V is TRBV11-1; D remains ambiguous. The CDR3 has 19 amino acids. V was clipped by 3 bases and J by 0 bases, with 23 bases between them. Germline CDR1 reads SGHAT; CDR2 reads FQDESV (reference sequence). Complete variable domain (other parts from reference TRBV11-1 and TRBJ1-1): EAEVAQSPRYKITEKSQAVAFWCDPISGHATLYWYRQILGQGPELLVQFQDESVVDDSQLPKDRFSAERLKGVDSTLKIQPAELGDSAMYLCASSFTVGEELYMNTEAFFGQGTRLTVV.

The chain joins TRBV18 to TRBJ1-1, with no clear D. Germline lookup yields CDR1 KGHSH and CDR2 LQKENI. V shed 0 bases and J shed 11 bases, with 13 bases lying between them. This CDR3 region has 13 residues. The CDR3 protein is CASSPPSTPGAFF. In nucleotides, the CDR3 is TGTGCCAGCTCACCACCTAGCACTCCCGGGGCTTTCTTT.

DNA of the CDR3: TGTGCCAGCAGCGAGGGAGCGGGGTACGAGCAGTACTTC. This sequence encodes CASSEGAGYEQYF. The chain recombines TRBV7-3 with TRBJ2-7, with 7 nucleotides matching TRBD2. CDR1 and CDR2 from the germline V gene are SGHTA and FQGTGA. The CDR3 is 13 residues long. Trimming at V came to 5 bases and at J to 4 bases, leaving 5 bases not matched to a gene.